A single sample gave rise to the 13 T cell receptor beta chains below, sequenced in a study of OX40 agonist ivuxolimab in advanced cancers. Repertoires were generated with immunoSEQ multiplex PCR, while TCRdb's copy carries only in-frame clones and drops some. The sample holds tens of thousands of clones, over 75% seen once. The sample in question was CD4+ or CD8+ T cells sorted from blood, obtained in a trial of the OX40 agonist ivuxolimab. Source of these receptors: an adult with an advanced solid tumor such as melanoma, head and neck, liver or kidney cancer.

V gene TRBV5-4 combines with J gene TRBJ2-3; D gene unclear. The germline CDR1 and CDR2 sequences are SGHNT and YYREEE (reference sequence). V lost 0 bases and J 7 bases, leaving 6 bases between the germline ends. The CDR3 covers 12 residues. In DNA, the CDR3 is TGTGCCAGCAGCTTGGGAGAGAATACGCAGTATTTT. It translates to CASSLGENTQYF.

V and J are TRBV18 and TRBJ2-2; 8 nucleotides align to TRBD2. Looked up from germline, CDR1 is KGHSH and CDR2 is LQKENI. This CDR3 spans 16 amino acids. J gave up 5 bases and V 8 bases, and 13 bases lay outside the gene matches. CDR3 loop: CASTRGAGGSTGELFF. As DNA, the CDR3 is TGTGCCAGCACCCGAGGGGCGGGAGGATCTACCGGGGAGCTGTTTTTT.

The chain combines TRBV5-4 with TRBJ2-5; 8 bases map to TRBD1. The end of the DNA is better explained by TRBJ2-7, so the J call may be wrong. CDR3 size: 14 residues. Per germline, CDR1 SGHNT and CDR2 YYREEE (reference sequence). The CDR3 sequence: CASSFGQGGDEQYF. The CDR3 bases are TGTGCCAGCAGCTTTGGACAGGGCGGCGACGAGCAGTACTTC.

This chain links TRBV18 with TRBJ2-1; no clear D gene. Germline values: CDR1 KGHSH, CDR2 LQKENI. This CDR3 has 12 residues. V lost 3 bases and J 10 bases, leaving 10 bases between the germline ends. CDR3: CASSPSLGEQFF. The CDR3 region has the DNA TGTGCCAGCTCACCTTCTCTAGGGGAGCAGTTCTTC.

The genes are TRBV7-2 and TRBJ1-5, with D unclear. This CDR3 is 15 amino acids long. V gave up 0 bases and J gave up 7 bases, with 13 bases separating them. In germline, CDR1 is SGHTA, CDR2 FQGNSA. The CDR3 coding sequence is TGTGCCAGCAGCTTAGCGTTGGGCAGTACCCAGCCCCAGCATTTT. Protein product: CASSLALGSTQPQHF.

V is TRBV5-8 and J is TRBJ1-5, with D possibly matching TRBD1 (5 bases). Trimming left V 5 bases short and J 15 bases short, with 24 bases between. This CDR3 is 14 amino acids long. Germline CDR1 and CDR2: SGHTS and YDEGEE. CDR3 protein: CASSSTGTAVRGHF. The CDR3 coding sequence is TGTGCCAGCAGTTCGACCGGGACGGCCGTCCGGGGGCATTTT.

About this clone: At one boundary the junction diverges from the germline segment, which might be a read error. V usage is TRBV18 and J usage is TRBJ1-2; 10 positions match TRBD1. Germline assignment: CDR1 KGHSH and CDR2 LQKENI. The CDR3 totals 17 residues. The CDR3 reads CASSPPPGQGGNYGYTF. CDR3 sequence (DNA): TGTGCCAGCTCGCCACCCCCCGGACAGGGGGGTAACTATGGCTACACCTTC. Looking up the rest from reference TRBV18 and TRBJ1-2 gives the full variable domain: NAGVMQNPRHLVRRRGQEARLRCSPMKGHSHVYWYRQLPEEGLKFMVYLQKENIIDESGMPKERFSAEFPKEGPSILRIQQVVRGDSAAYFCASSPPPGQGGNYGYTFGSGTRLTVV.

This clone was observed a handful of times. The chain has TRBV7-9 and TRBJ1-1; D not resolved. Germline V gene lookup returns CDR1 SEHNR and CDR2 FQNEAQ (reference sequence). Trimming removed 5 bases from V and 4 bases from J, with 17 bases in between. The CDR3 extends over 15 amino acids. The CDR3 spells CASSMWGSRSTEAFF. CDR3 nucleotide sequence: TGTGCCAGCAGCATGTGGGGAAGCCGGAGCACTGAAGCTTTCTTT. Together with reference TRBV7-9 and TRBJ1-1, the CDR3 gives the full variable domain: DTGVSQNPRHKITKRGQNVTFRCDPISEHNRLYWYRQTLGQGPEFLTYFQNEAQLEKSRLLSDRFSAERPKGSFSTLEIQRTEQGDSAMYLCASSMWGSRSTEAFFGQGTRLTVV.

The chain combines TRBV13 with TRBJ1-1; D call uncertain. Germline CDR1 PRHDT, CDR2 FYEKMQ (reference sequence). The CDR3 is 13 amino acids. V lost 5 bases, J lost 1 base, and 8 bases lay in between. The CDR3 loop reads CASSPLGNTEAFF. CDR3 coding DNA: TGTGCCAGCAGCCCCCTGGGGAACACTGAAGCTTTCTTT. Together with reference TRBV13 and TRBJ1-1, the CDR3 gives the full variable domain: AAGVIQSPRHLIKEKRETATLKCYPIPRHDTVYWYQQGPGQDPQFLISFYEKMQSDKGSIPDRFSAQQFSDYHSELNMSSLELGDSALYFCASSPLGNTEAFFGQGTRLTVV.

The chain combines TRBV5-5 with TRBJ2-3, with TRBD2 matching 9 bases. The CDR3 length is 14 residues. Per germline, CDR1 SGHKS and CDR2 YYEKEE (reference sequence). V dropped 5 bases and J dropped 4; count of bases not matched to a gene: 5. CDR3 sequence: CASRREGEADTQYF. DNA for the CDR3: TGTGCCAGCAGGCGGGAGGGGGAGGCAGATACGCAGTATTTT.

The genes are TRBV27 and TRBJ2-1; tentatively, D is TRBD2 (6 bases). CDR1 MNHEY and CDR2 SMNVEV come from the germline V gene (reference sequence). V lost 1 base, J lost 7 bases, and 11 bases lay in between. The CDR3 sequence is 14 residues long. The CDR3 loop reads CASSLWDGGNEQFF. The CDR3 nucleotides read TGTGCCAGCAGTTTATGGGACGGGGGTAATGAGCAGTTCTTC.

This clone was counted ten times or more. The chain recombines TRBV29-1 with TRBJ1-2, with 9 bases matching TRBD1. V lost 6 bases and J lost 4; bases outside the gene matches: 6. The length of the CDR3 is 13 residues. CDR1 SQVTM and CDR2 ANQGSEA come from the germline V gene. Here the CDR3 DNA reads TGCAGCGTGCCGGGACAGGGTCTCTATGGCTACACCTTC. It specifies CSVPGQGLYGYTF.

This CDR3 reads CASSLDRSSYEQYF. CDR3 sequence (DNA): TGTGCCAGCAGCCTCGACAGGAGCTCCTACGAGCAGTACTTC. The V and J genes are TRBV11-1 and TRBJ2-7; weak D call: TRBD1 (6 bases). V lost 5 bases and J lost 0, with 11 bases in between. CDR3 length equals 14 residues. Germline lookup yields CDR1 SGHAT and CDR2 FQDESV (reference sequence).